This T cell receptor beta chain derives from a study of blood T cell repertoires in COVID-19. Overall study context: Samples came from the United States, Italy and Spain, spanning acute and convalescent COVID-19. The analysed material was cDNA or gDNA that came from T cells, B-cell-depleted T cells, or PBMCs.

Methods used by the authors: Counts of nucleated cells, estimated from reference gene primer amplification, were obtained. TCRdb keeps only in-frame clones here, not all; method: immunoSEQ multiplex PCR. From that table come the V and J calls and clone size; the DNA was used to work out D and trimming. The sample lists about 170,000 clones, 74% occurring once. CDR3 size: 16 residues. V gave up 3 bases and J gave up 6 bases; unmatched junction bases: 9. The germline V gene encodes CDR1 LNHDA and CDR2 SQIVND (reference sequence). The sequencing input was peripheral blood. V usage is TRBV19 and J usage is TRBJ2-7; 12 bases line up with TRBD1. This clonotype was obtained from a woman older than 75 with acute or convalescent COVID-19. In DNA, the CDR3 is TGTGCCAGTAGTATGACCACGGGACAGGGGGCCGGCGAGCAGTACTTC. Translating it yields CASSMTTGQGAGEQYF.